This TCR beta chain was identified during a study of blood T cell repertoires in COVID-19. Across the whole study: Both acute and convalescent COVID-19 samples were obtained from the United States, Italy and Spain. Nucleic acid was either cDNA or gDNA, and it came from T cells, B-cell-depleted T cells, or PBMCs.

Per the authors' pipeline: Amplification of reference gene primers was used by the study to estimate nucleated cell counts. Clones were read by immunoSEQ multiplex PCR, and TCRdb kept only the in-frame ones, dropping some. The V and J calls and clone size come from that table; D and trimming were worked out from the DNA. The repertoire holds 250,000 to 300,000 clones, about 88% seen once, with 0.95% to 1% in the top ten. Per germline, CDR1 ENHRY and CDR2 SYGVKD. Trimming stripped 7 bases from V and 4 bases from J, with 16 bases between. This CDR3 comprises 14 residues. The J gene is TRBJ1-1, the V gene TRBV10-3; possibly TRBD1 for D (6 bases). The receptor comes from a woman aged 40 to 50 who had recovered from COVID-19. The sample taken for sequencing was peripheral blood. CDR3 coding DNA: TGTGCCATCACTGTGGGGGCAATAGGCACTGAAGCTTTCTTT. Amino acid sequence: CAITVGAIGTEAFF.